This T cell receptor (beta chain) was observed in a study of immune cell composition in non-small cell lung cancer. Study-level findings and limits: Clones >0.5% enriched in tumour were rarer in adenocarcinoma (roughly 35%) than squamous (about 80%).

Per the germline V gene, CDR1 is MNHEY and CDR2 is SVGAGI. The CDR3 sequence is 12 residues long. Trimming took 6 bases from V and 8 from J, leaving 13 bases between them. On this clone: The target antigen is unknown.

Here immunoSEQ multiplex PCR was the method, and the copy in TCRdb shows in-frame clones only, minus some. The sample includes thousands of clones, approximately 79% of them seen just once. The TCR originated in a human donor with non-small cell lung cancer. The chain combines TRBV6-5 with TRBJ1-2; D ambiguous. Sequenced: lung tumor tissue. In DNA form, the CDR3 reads TGTGCCAGCAGCCAAACCTTGAGAGGCTACACCTTC. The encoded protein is CASSQTLRGYTF.